The 8 T cell receptor beta chains below all came from one sample that was sequenced in a study of blood T cell repertoires in COVID-19. Some clones are missing from TCRdb's copy, which holds only in-frame ones; the method was immunoSEQ multiplex PCR. The sample has roughly 87,000 clones, around 87% seen once. Specimen: peripheral blood. These TCRs come from a middle-aged man with acute or convalescent COVID-19.

The chain has TRBV19 and TRBJ1-5, with D tentatively TRBD1 (6 bases). V lost 1 base and J lost 7, with 11 bases in between. CDR1 and CDR2 (germline): LNHDA, SQIVND (reference sequence). This CDR3 is built from 14 residues. The DNA of the CDR3 is TGTGCCAGTAGTATAGCTTCAGGGGAACAGCCCCAGCATTTT. Its protein product is CASSIASGEQPQHF.

The chain carries TRBV5-1 and TRBJ2-1; possibly TRBD2 for D (5 bases). CDR3 length equals 14 residues. Per the germline V gene, CDR1 is SGHRS and CDR2 is YFSETQ. V dropped 6 bases and J dropped 7 bases, with 17 bases sitting between them. The CDR3 is CASTVEVSLNEQFF. CDR3 nucleotides: TGCGCCAGCACGGTGGAGGTCAGTTTAAATGAGCAGTTCTTC.

This clone came up a few times. V usage is TRBV2 and J usage is TRBJ2-7, with D possibly matching TRBD1 (6 bases). CDR1 is SNHLY and CDR2 is FYNNEI in the germline V gene. The CDR3 contains 14 residues. Trimming took 0 bases from V and 6 from J, leaving 12 bases between them. The CDR3: CASSEADRPGEQYF. In DNA form, the CDR3 reads TGTGCCAGCAGTGAAGCGGACAGACCGGGCGAGCAGTACTTC.

The chain is built from TRBV7-2 and TRBJ2-2; D is undetermined. Trimming removed 1 base at V and 6 bases at J, with 6 bases between. Germline-derived CDR1 and CDR2 are SGHTA and FQGNSA. This CDR3 is built from 13 residues. The CDR3 is CASSLDSAGELFF. CDR3 coding DNA: TGTGCCAGCAGCTTAGATTCCGCCGGGGAGCTGTTTTTT.

This chain joins TRBV19 and TRBJ1-1, with 7 bases that match TRBD1. This CDR3 region has 14 residues. V lost 1 base, J lost 6 bases, and 5 bases stayed unmatched. Per germline, CDR1 LNHDA and CDR2 SQIVND (reference sequence). This chain's CDR3 is CASSIVRDRAEAFF. CDR3 nucleotides: TGTGCCAGTAGTATAGTACGGGACAGAGCTGAAGCTTTCTTT.

This clone came up once. The chain carries TRBV29-1 and TRBJ1-1; D remains unclear. This CDR3 contains 13 residues. V dropped 7 bases and J dropped 1 base, with 13 bases sitting between them. Germline CDR1 SQVTM, CDR2 ANQGSEA. The CDR3 loop is CSATGLQNTEAFF. As DNA, the CDR3 is TGCAGCGCCACCGGACTGCAGAACACTGAAGCTTTCTTT.

This clone was seen only a few times. This chain links TRBV7-8 with TRBJ2-1, with 8 nucleotides matching TRBD2. This CDR3 contains 14 residues. Per the germline V gene, CDR1 is SGHVS and CDR2 is FQNEAQ. The V and J ends lost 4 bases and 8 bases, in that order; junction bases with no gene match: 7. The CDR3 region has the DNA TGTGCCAGCAGCTACCTCGGGGGGGCCGATGAGCAGTTCTTC. Residues: CASSYLGGADEQFF.

This sequence joins TRBV15 and TRBJ2-3; D call uncertain. V was cut by 0 bases and J by 0 bases, with 13 bases left in between. Germline CDR1 reads LNHNV; CDR2 reads YYDKDF (reference sequence). CDR3 length: 17 amino acids. The CDR3 spells CATSRDWALSSTDTQYF. The CDR3 nucleotides are TGTGCCACCAGCAGAGATTGGGCCTTATCTAGCACAGATACGCAGTATTTT.